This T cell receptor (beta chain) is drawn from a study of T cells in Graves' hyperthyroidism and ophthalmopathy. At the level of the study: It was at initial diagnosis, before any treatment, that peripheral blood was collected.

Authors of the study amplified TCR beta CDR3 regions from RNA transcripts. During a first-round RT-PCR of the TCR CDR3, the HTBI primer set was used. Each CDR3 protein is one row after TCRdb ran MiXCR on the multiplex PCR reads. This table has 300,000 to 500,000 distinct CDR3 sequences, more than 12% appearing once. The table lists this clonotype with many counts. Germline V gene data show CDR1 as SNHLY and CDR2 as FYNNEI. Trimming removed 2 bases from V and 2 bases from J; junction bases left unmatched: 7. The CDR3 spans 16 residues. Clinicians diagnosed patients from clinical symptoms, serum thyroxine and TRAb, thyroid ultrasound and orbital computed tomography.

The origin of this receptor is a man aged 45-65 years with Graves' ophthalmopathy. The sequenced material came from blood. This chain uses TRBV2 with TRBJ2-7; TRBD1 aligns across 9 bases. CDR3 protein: CASSEFVGTGPYEQYF. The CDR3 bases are TGTGCCAGCAGTGAATTTGTAGGGACAGGGCCCTACGAGCAGTACTTC.